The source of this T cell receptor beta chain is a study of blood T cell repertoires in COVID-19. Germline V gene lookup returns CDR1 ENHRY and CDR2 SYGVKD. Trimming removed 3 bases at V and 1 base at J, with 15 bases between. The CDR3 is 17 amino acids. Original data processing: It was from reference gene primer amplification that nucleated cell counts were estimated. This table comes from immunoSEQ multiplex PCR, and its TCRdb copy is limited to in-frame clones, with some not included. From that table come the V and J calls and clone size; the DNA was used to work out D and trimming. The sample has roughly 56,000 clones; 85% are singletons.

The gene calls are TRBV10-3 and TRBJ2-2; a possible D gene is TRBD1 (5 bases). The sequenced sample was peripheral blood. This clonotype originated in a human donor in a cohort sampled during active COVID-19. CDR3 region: CAISEFSRVENTGELFF. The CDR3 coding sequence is TGTGCCATCAGTGAATTCTCCAGGGTCGAGAACACCGGGGAGCTGTTTTTT.